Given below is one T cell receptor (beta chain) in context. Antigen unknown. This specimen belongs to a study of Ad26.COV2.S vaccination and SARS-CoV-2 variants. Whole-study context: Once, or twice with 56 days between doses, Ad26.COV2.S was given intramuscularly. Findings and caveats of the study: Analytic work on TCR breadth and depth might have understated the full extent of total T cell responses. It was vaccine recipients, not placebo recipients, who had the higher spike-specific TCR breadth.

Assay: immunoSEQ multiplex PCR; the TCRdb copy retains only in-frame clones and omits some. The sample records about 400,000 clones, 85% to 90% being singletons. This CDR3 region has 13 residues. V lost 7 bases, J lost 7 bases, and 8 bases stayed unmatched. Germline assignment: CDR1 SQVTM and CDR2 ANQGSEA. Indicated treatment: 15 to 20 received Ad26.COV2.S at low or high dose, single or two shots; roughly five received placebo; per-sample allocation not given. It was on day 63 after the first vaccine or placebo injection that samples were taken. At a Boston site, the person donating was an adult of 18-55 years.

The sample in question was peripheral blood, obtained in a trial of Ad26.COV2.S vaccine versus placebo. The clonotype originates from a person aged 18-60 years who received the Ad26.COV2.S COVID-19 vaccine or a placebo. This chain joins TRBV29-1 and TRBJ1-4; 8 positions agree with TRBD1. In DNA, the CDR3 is TGCAGCGCCTCCGGGACAGGTGGTGAAAAACTGTTTTTT. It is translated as CSASGTGGEKLFF. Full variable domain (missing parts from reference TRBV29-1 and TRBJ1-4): SAVISQKPSRDICQRGTSLTIQCQVDSQVTMMFWYRQQPGQSLTLIATANQGSEATYESGFVIDKFPISRPNLTFSTLTVSNMSPEDSSIYLCSASGTGGEKLFFGSGTQLSVL.